These 19 T cell receptor beta chains originate from one sample sequenced in a study of blood T cell repertoires in COVID-19. Libraries were prepared by immunoSEQ multiplex PCR; TCRdb keeps only in-frame clonotypes and omits some of them. The profile shows about 120,000 clones, 70% to 90% of them singletons. Sequenced sample: peripheral blood. Receptor source: a young man with acute or convalescent COVID-19.

This clone was counted once. The chain links TRBV15 to TRBJ1-3; 8 bases agree with TRBD1. The germline CDR1 and CDR2 sequences are LNHNV and YYDKDF (reference sequence). The CDR3 totals 18 residues. J lost 0 bases, V lost 1 base, and 8 bases had no gene match. CDR3 residues: CATSRGLSDRGSGNTIYF. CDR3 in DNA: TGTGCCACCAGCAGAGGACTTAGTGACAGGGGCTCTGGAAACACCATATATTTT.

The chain links TRBV10-3 to TRBJ2-1, with 14 bases lining up with TRBD2. The junction had 4 bases not matched to a gene; V was cut back by 6 bases and J by 6 bases. Per germline, CDR1 ENHRY and CDR2 SYGVKD. CDR3 length: 15 amino acids. CDR3 in amino acids: CAIRGTSGSVNEQFF. The CDR3 nucleotides are TGTGCCATCAGGGGGACTAGCGGGAGTGTCAATGAGCAGTTCTTC.

The chain couples TRBV2 to TRBJ2-5, with 9 nucleotides matching TRBD2. The V gene end was trimmed by 8 bases and the J gene end by 5 bases; junction bases not matched to a gene: 6. The CDR3 totals 13 residues. CDR1 is SNHLY, CDR2 FYNNEI, per germline. The CDR3 loop is CASRGGGLETQYF. CDR3 in DNA: TGTGCCAGCCGCGGGGGGGGGCTGGAGACCCAGTACTTC.

This rearrangement joins TRBV7-2 to TRBJ1-1; 7 nucleotides align to TRBD1. The junction had 8 bases not matched to a gene; V was cut back by 4 bases and J by 0 bases. The CDR3 has 16 amino acids. Germline CDR1 reads SGHTA; CDR2 reads FQGNSA. The CDR3 DNA follows: TGTGCCAGCAGCTCTATGACAGGGAGGATGAACACTGAAGCTTTCTTT. As protein: CASSSMTGRMNTEAFF.

This clone has a single count. The chain joins TRBV15 to TRBJ2-2; no firm D call. This CDR3 contains 13 residues. CDR1 is LNHNV and CDR2 is YYDKDF in the germline V gene (reference sequence). Trimming took off 8 bases at V and 7 bases at J, with 14 bases between the two ends. CDR3 DNA sequence: TGTGCCACCGGAAGGAGCCCCTTCGGGGAGCTGTTTTTT. Translation: CATGRSPFGELFF.

This sequence joins TRBV18 and TRBJ1-1; the match to TRBD1 covers 7 bases. From germline, CDR1 is KGHSH and CDR2 LQKENI. After removal of 5 bases from V and 1 base from J, the junction contained 4 bases not matched to a gene. The CDR3 covers 14 residues. Here the CDR3 reads CASSAGTENTEAFF. For the CDR3, the DNA is TGTGCCAGCTCAGCCGGGACAGAGAACACTGAAGCTTTCTTT.

This chain links TRBV19 with TRBJ2-1; 10 bases are a match to TRBD2. The CDR3 covers 15 residues. Trimming took 6 bases from V and 10 from J; bases not matched to a gene: 12. The germline gives CDR1 LNHDA, CDR2 SQIVND (reference sequence). CDR3 in DNA: TGTGCCAGTAGCACGGGCTTAGCGGGAGGTTGGGAGCAGTTCTTC. This codes for CASSTGLAGGWEQFF.

CDR3 amino acids: CARDSYIAGRPNTGELFF. The DNA of the CDR3 is TGTGCCAGAGACTCATATATAGCGGGACGCCCGAACACCGGGGAGCTGTTTTTT. The chain recombines TRBV7-9 with TRBJ2-2; 8 nucleotides line up with TRBD2. The CDR3 is 18 residues long. V trimming: 9 bases; J trimming: 0 bases; junction bases outside the gene matches: 15. Germline V gene sequence: CDR1 SEHNR, CDR2 FQNEAQ (reference sequence).

CDR3 nucleotides: TGTGCCAGCTCCTGGGGTGGGACAGATGGAACTGAAGCTTTCTTT. This encodes CASSWGGTDGTEAFF. The V and J genes are TRBV18 and TRBJ1-1, with TRBD1 matching over 7 bases. The CDR3 is 15 amino acids. V shed 6 bases, J shed 5 bases, and the junction held 12 bases outside the gene matches. Looked up from germline, CDR1 is KGHSH and CDR2 is LQKENI.

The chain has TRBV11-2 and TRBJ2-1; 11 positions agree with TRBD2. The V gene end was trimmed by 3 bases and the J gene end by 9 bases; junction bases not matched to a gene: 1. CDR3 length: 13 amino acids. Germline V gives CDR1 SGHAT, CDR2 FQNNGV. The DNA of the CDR3 is TGTGCCAGCAGCTTCGGACTAGCGGGTGAGCAGTTCTTC. Its protein is CASSFGLAGEQFF.

V usage is TRBV29-1 and J usage is TRBJ2-1; D is possibly TRBD2 (8 bases). CDR1 is SQVTM and CDR2 is ANQGSEA in the germline V gene. The CDR3 length is 15 residues. With 7 bases removed from V and 5 bases from J, the gap between germline ends came to 21 bases. CDR3 DNA: TGCAGCGCCCCAGGGGGTGCGGGAGGCCACAATGAGCAGTTCTTC. Translated, it gives CSAPGGAGGHNEQFF.

This rearrangement joins TRBV7-9 to TRBJ2-3, with TRBD2 matching 16 bases. From germline, CDR1 is SEHNR and CDR2 FQNEAQ (reference sequence). Trimming removed 5 bases from V and 5 bases from J; junction bases left unmatched: 7. The length of the CDR3 is 17 residues. The DNA for the CDR3 is TGTGCCAGCAGCGATCCCGGGACTAGCGGGGGGGGAGATACGCAGTATTTT. Translating gives CASSDPGTSGGGDTQYF.

V and J are TRBV3-1 (or the pseudogene TRBV3-2) and TRBJ2-7; tentatively, D is TRBD2 (5 bases). This CDR3 has 15 amino acids. Germline assignment: CDR1 LGHDT and CDR2 YNNKEL (reference sequence). V was pared by 1 base and J by 3 bases, with 13 bases between. The CDR3 coding sequence is TGTGCCAGCAGCCAAGTCGTCCTAGCTGACTACGAGCAGTACTTC. Protein product: CASSQVVLADYEQYF.

V is TRBV25-1 and J is TRBJ1-6; possible D gene TRBD1, 6 bases. CDR3 size: 13 residues. The germline V gene encodes CDR1 MGHDK and CDR2 SYGVNS. V was shortened by 9 bases and J by 5 bases, with 11 bases between the two germline ends. In DNA, the CDR3 is TGTGCCAGTAGACAGGTGAATAATTCACCCCTCCACTTT. Its protein is CASRQVNNSPLHF. Full variable domain (missing parts from reference TRBV25-1 and TRBJ1-6): EADIYQTPRYLVIGTGKKITLECSQTMGHDKMYWYQQDPGMELHLIHYSYGVNSTEKGDLSSESTVSRIRTEHFPLTLESARPSHTSQYLCASRQVNNSPLHFGNGTRLTVT.

The rearrangement links TRBV3-1 (or the pseudogene TRBV3-2) to TRBJ1-1; D remains unclear. The V end was cut by 1 base, the J end by 3 bases, with 9 bases between. Germline lookup yields CDR1 LGHDT and CDR2 YNNKEL (reference sequence). This CDR3 is built from 14 residues. CDR3 loop: CASSQAAGDTEAFF. In DNA form, the CDR3 reads TGTGCCAGCAGCCAAGCGGCGGGCGACACTGAAGCTTTCTTT.

The chain uses TRBV6-4 and TRBJ1-1, with TRBD1 as a possible D gene (5 bases). Trimming shortened V by 3 bases and J by 2 bases, and 7 bases separated the two germline ends. CDR3 length: 13 amino acids. Germline V gene sequence: CDR1 MRHNA, CDR2 SNTAGT. In DNA, the CDR3 is TGTGCCAGCAGTGAAGGGGTAAACACTGAAGCTTTCTTT. This translates into CASSEGVNTEAFF.

This sequence joins TRBV2 and TRBJ2-6; TRBD2 matches 9 bases. This CDR3 is 19 amino acids long. Germline lookup yields CDR1 SNHLY and CDR2 FYNNEI. V trimming: 1 base; J trimming: 0 bases; junction bases outside the gene matches: 7. The CDR3 is CASSEGLAGRSSGANVLTF. Here the CDR3 DNA reads TGTGCCAGCAGTGAAGGGCTAGCGGGGCGGTCCTCTGGGGCCAACGTCCTGACTTTC.

The rearrangement joins TRBV7-8 to TRBJ2-1; 12 positions match TRBD2. CDR1 SGHVS and CDR2 FQNEAQ come from the germline V gene. This CDR3 comprises 18 residues. Trimming took 1 base from V and 6 from J; bases not matched to a gene: 10. Here the CDR3 reads CASSLGPRASGRANEQFF. The CDR3 DNA follows: TGTGCCAGCAGCTTAGGACCCAGGGCTAGCGGGAGGGCCAATGAGCAGTTCTTC.

The J gene is TRBJ1-6, the V gene TRBV27; 9 bases fit TRBD1. The trim removed 3 bases at V and 10 bases at J, leaving 22 bases unmatched. Germline V gene sequence: CDR1 MNHEY, CDR2 SMNVEV (reference sequence). This CDR3 spans 20 amino acids. The CDR3 DNA reads TGTGCCAGCAGTTTCCGCCCCGGGACAGGGAGATTTGGACGGGAATCACCCCTCCACTTT. Its protein is CASSFRPGTGRFGRESPLHF.